This T cell receptor beta chain was sequenced during a study of T cell changes during pregnancy in multiple sclerosis. Assay used: immunoSEQ multiplex PCR; TCRdb lists only in-frame clones, some missing. Of tens of thousands of clones in the sample, over 90% were seen once. The sequences come from peripheral blood, collected after pregnancy. This TCR came from a female donor with multiple sclerosis, enrolled in a pregnancy study.

The CDR3 DNA reads as TGCGCCAGCAGCCAACGCGCAGCGGGGGGGCCAGTCCAAGAGACCCAGTACTTC. It yields the protein CASSQRAAGGPVQETQYF. The chain combines TRBV4-3 with TRBJ2-5; 10 nucleotides align to TRBD2. The CDR3 runs to 18 residues. The V gene end was trimmed by 2 bases and the J gene end by 1 base; junction bases not matched to a gene: 10. Germline V lookup: CDR1 LGHNA, CDR2 YSLEER.